A single sample gave rise to the 27 T cell receptor beta chains below, sequenced in a study of technical replicates of blood from several donors. Sequencing used immunoSEQ multiplex PCR; TCRdb keeps in-frame clones, though not all of them. Found here are 65,000 to 85,000 clones, around nine tenths of them singletons; the top ten hold roughly 0.3%. Input material: T cells isolated from PBMCs. These receptors all come from a human donor in good health.

V and J are TRBV30 and TRBJ2-5; D ambiguous. Germline CDR1 is GTSNPN and CDR2 is SVGIG (reference sequence). The germline V and J ends were trimmed by 2 bases and 0 bases, with 4 bases remaining between them. This CDR3 comprises 12 residues. The CDR3 spells CAWSLNQETQYF. Written as DNA, the CDR3 is TGTGCCTGGAGTTTAAACCAAGAGACCCAGTACTTC.

The chain employs TRBV4-1 and TRBJ1-4; possible D gene TRBD1, 5 bases. Between the trimmed V and J ends, which lost 1 base and 3 bases, there was a span of 18 bases. Per the germline V gene, CDR1 is MGHRA and CDR2 is YSYEKL. The CDR3 has 18 amino acids. CDR3 sequence reads: CASSQVGESVPANEKLFF. In DNA form, the CDR3 reads TGCGCCAGCAGCCAAGTAGGGGAAAGTGTTCCGGCTAATGAAAAACTGTTTTTT.

The chain couples TRBV28 to TRBJ1-2; D ambiguous. Trimming took off 2 bases at V and 7 bases at J, with 8 bases between the two ends. The CDR3 is 12 amino acids. Germline CDR1 is MDHEN and CDR2 is SYDVKM. The DNA of the CDR3 is TGTGCCAGCAGTTTACCCCCTTTTGGCTACACCTTC. Protein: CASSLPPFGYTF.

This clone was detected only a few times. The gene calls are TRBV19 and TRBJ2-7; TRBD1 agrees at 8 bases. The CDR3 runs to 14 residues. Looked up from germline, CDR1 is LNHDA and CDR2 is SQIVND (reference sequence). J gave up 5 bases and V 4 bases, and 7 bases lay outside the gene matches. The CDR3: CASSTRTGIHEQYF. CDR3 nucleotides: TGTGCCAGTAGTACCCGGACAGGGATCCACGAGCAGTACTTC.

The chain has TRBV5-4 and TRBJ1-2; 12 nucleotides agree with TRBD1. This CDR3 has 15 residues. The germline gives CDR1 SGHNT, CDR2 YYREEE (reference sequence). Losses at the gene ends were 3 bases for V and 8 bases for J; bases not matched to a gene: 8. CDR3 amino acids: CASSSSGQGAGGYTF. CDR3 bases: TGTGCCAGCAGCTCATCGGGACAGGGGGCAGGAGGCTACACCTTC.

The rearrangement uses TRBV4-1 and TRBJ2-5; no reliable D call. The CDR3 has 15 residues. Germline V gene lookup returns CDR1 MGHRA and CDR2 YSYEKL. The V end lost 1 base, the J end lost 1 base, and 10 bases lay between the germline ends. CDR3 loop: CASSQVAAPQETQYF. The CDR3 coding sequence is TGCGCCAGCAGCCAAGTGGCGGCCCCCCAAGAGACCCAGTACTTC.

V usage is TRBV4-1 and J usage is TRBJ2-7; D is uncertain. The V end lost 1 base, the J end lost 3 bases, and 10 bases lay between the germline ends. The CDR3 runs 14 residues. The germline gives CDR1 MGHRA, CDR2 YSYEKL. In DNA, the CDR3 is TGCGCCAGCAGCCAAGTTCCCCCTAGCTACGAGCAGTACTTC. Its translation is CASSQVPPSYEQYF.

The V call is TRBV5-8, the J call TRBJ1-5, with D unresolved. CDR1 and CDR2 (germline): SGHTS, YDEGEE. This CDR3 has 17 amino acids. V lost 0 bases to trimming and J lost 0 bases, with 13 bases between them. The DNA for the CDR3 is TGTGCCAGCAGCTTGGGGGATACAGACTATAGCAATCAGCCCCAGCATTTT. This encodes CASSLGDTDYSNQPQHF.

The chain carries TRBV4-2 and TRBJ2-6, with no clear D. This CDR3 is 18 amino acids long. Germline CDR1 and CDR2: LGHNA and YNFKEQ. Trimming left V 2 bases short and J 0 bases short, with 14 bases between. The CDR3 nucleotides are TGTGCCAGCAGCCAAACCCCTTCACTCGTCTCTGGGGCCAACGTCCTGACTTTC. Residues: CASSQTPSLVSGANVLTF.

In this sample, this clone turned up a few times. V is TRBV7-3 and J is TRBJ1-1, with 8 bases that match TRBD1. Looked up from germline, CDR1 is SGHTA and CDR2 is FQGTGA. V lost 2 bases, J lost 4 bases, and 3 bases stayed unmatched. This CDR3 contains 14 residues. CDR3 protein: CASSLRGTGTEAFF. Written as DNA, the CDR3 is TGTGCCAGCAGCTTACGGGGGACAGGCACTGAAGCTTTCTTT.

Turning to this clone: Other nucleotide sequences from this sample produce the same CDR3. V usage is TRBV30 and J usage is TRBJ1-5; possible D gene TRBD1, 5 bases. Germline CDR1 and CDR2: GTSNPN and SVGIG (reference sequence). The CDR3 is 14 amino acids. Deletions cut 2 bases from V and 7 bases from J, with 15 bases between. CDR3 DNA sequence: TGTGCCTGGAGTAGGAAGGCGTCAGGGCAGCCCCAGCATTTT. Amino acids: CAWSRKASGQPQHF. Filled out from reference TRBV30 and TRBJ1-5, the complete variable domain reads SQTIHQWPATLVQPVGSPLSLECTVEGTSNPNLYWYRQAAGRGLQLLFYSVGIGQISSEVPQNLSASRPQDRQFILSSKKLLLSDSGFYLCAWSRKASGQPQHFGDGTRLSIL.

V usage is TRBV7-9 and J usage is TRBJ2-1; 9 bases line up with TRBD1. The CDR3 runs 15 residues. Germline values: CDR1 SEHNR, CDR2 FQNEAQ (reference sequence). Trimming took 5 bases from V and 9 from J; bases not matched to a gene: 11. The CDR3 DNA follows: TGTGCCAGCAGCATTACCGGGACAGGGATTGTTGAGCAGTTCTTC. This sequence encodes CASSITGTGIVEQFF.

The sample holds one count of this clone. This chain connects TRBV11-3 to TRBJ1-1, with D perhaps TRBD1 (5 bases). Germline assignment: CDR1 SGHNT and CDR2 YENEEA. The V end was cut by 2 bases, the J end by 1 base, with 5 bases between. The CDR3 length is 13 residues. This CDR3 is CASSLQGNTEAFF. In DNA, the CDR3 is TGTGCCAGCAGCTTACAGGGGAACACTGAAGCTTTCTTT.

The chain has TRBV6-5 and TRBJ1-4; D unclear. This CDR3 contains 15 residues. The V and J ends lost 6 bases and 8 bases respectively, with 19 bases between them. The germline gives CDR1 MNHEY, CDR2 SVGAGI. The CDR3 DNA reads TGTGCCAGCAGGTTACTCGATCGAGGAGGAGAAAAACTGTTTTTT. Translating gives CASRLLDRGGEKLFF.

The chain couples TRBV30 to TRBJ1-1; tentative D call: TRBD1 (6 bases). The length of the CDR3 is 13 residues. Germline CDR1 GTSNPN, CDR2 SVGIG (reference sequence). Trimming pared 0 bases from V and 3 bases from J, leaving 8 bases between. CDR3 residues: CAWSVTGYTEAFF. The CDR3 DNA is TGTGCCTGGAGTGTAACAGGGTACACTGAAGCTTTCTTT.

This clone occurred once. The rearrangement joins TRBV4-1 to TRBJ2-5; possible D gene TRBD1, 5 bases. V lost 3 bases and J 4 bases, leaving 15 bases between the germline ends. The CDR3 runs to 15 residues. Germline V gives CDR1 MGHRA, CDR2 YSYEKL. The CDR3 spells CASSQESREAETQYF. The CDR3 bases are TGCGCCAGCAGCCAGGAGAGCAGGGAAGCAGAGACCCAGTACTTC.

V usage is TRBV4-1 and J usage is TRBJ2-7, with 8 bases matching TRBD1. Germline V gene lookup returns CDR1 MGHRA and CDR2 YSYEKL. This CDR3 is 16 amino acids long. The V gene end was trimmed by 0 bases and the J gene end by 2 bases; junction bases not matched to a gene: 6. CDR3: CASSQDPGTGTYEQYF. For the CDR3, the DNA is TGCGCCAGCAGCCAAGATCCCGGGACAGGAACCTACGAGCAGTACTTC.

This clone has only a few counts. The chain carries TRBV30 and TRBJ1-5, with 9 bases that match TRBD1. There are 13 residues in the CDR3. The V segment lost 5 bases and the J segment 7 bases; nucleotides outside the gene matches: 6. From germline, CDR1 is GTSNPN and CDR2 SVGIG (reference sequence). CDR3 sequence: CAWARDREQPQHF. CDR3 DNA: TGTGCCTGGGCCCGGGACAGGGAACAGCCCCAGCATTTT.

This clone was recorded once. The rearrangement links TRBV4-1 to TRBJ2-7; 13 bases are shared with TRBD2. The trim removed 1 base at V and 6 bases at J, leaving 0 bases unmatched. Per the germline V gene, CDR1 is MGHRA and CDR2 is YSYEKL. This CDR3 spans 14 amino acids. CDR3 nucleotide sequence: TGCGCCAGCAGCCAAGGACTAGCGGGAGGCGAGCAGTACTTC. Its translation: CASSQGLAGGEQYF.

The J gene is TRBJ2-5, the V gene TRBV4-1; no firm D call. The CDR3 is made up of 14 amino acids. Trimming removed 5 bases at V and 2 bases at J, with 12 bases between. CDR1 MGHRA and CDR2 YSYEKL come from the germline V gene. The CDR3 loop is CASSSIDGQETQYF. CDR3 bases: TGCGCCAGCAGCTCGATTGACGGGCAAGAGACCCAGTACTTC.

The V call is TRBV5-1, the J call TRBJ1-1, with 8 bases matching TRBD1. The CDR3 covers 16 residues. CDR1 is SGHRS and CDR2 is YFSETQ in the germline V gene. Trimming removed 3 bases from V and 6 bases from J; junction bases left unmatched: 13. Here the CDR3 reads CASSSPGQGVKAEAFF. The CDR3 DNA sequence: TGCGCCAGCAGCTCCCCAGGACAGGGCGTGAAGGCTGAAGCTTTCTTT.

The chain recombines TRBV29-1 with TRBJ2-1; 14 bases align to TRBD2. V was pared by 3 bases and J by 7 bases, with 2 bases of the junction left unmatched. The germline V gene has CDR1 SQVTM and CDR2 ANQGSEA. CDR3 length: 14 amino acids. In DNA form, the CDR3 reads TGCAGCGTTGATGGGACTAGCGGGAGAAATGAGCAGTTCTTC. Translating it yields CSVDGTSGRNEQFF.

The DNA for the CDR3 is TGTGCCAGCAATCGGGGTGCTGAAGCTTTCTTT. Translated, it gives CASNRGAEAFF. The chain uses TRBV28 and TRBJ1-1; D uncertain. This CDR3 has 11 residues. Germline assignment: CDR1 MDHEN and CDR2 SYDVKM. Trimming removed 7 bases from V and 6 bases from J, with 9 bases in between.

This clone was counted a single time. This rearrangement joins TRBV5-1 to TRBJ1-2, with TRBD1 identical over 9 bases. From germline, CDR1 is SGHRS and CDR2 YFSETQ. The V segment lost 2 bases and the J segment 5 bases; nucleotides outside the gene matches: 1. The CDR3 runs 13 residues. The CDR3 is CASSLGTGYGYTF. The CDR3 nucleotides are TGCGCCAGCAGCTTAGGGACAGGGTATGGCTACACCTTC.

The chain carries TRBV2 and TRBJ1-5; D unclear. V lost 1 base and J 4 bases, leaving 14 bases between the germline ends. The germline V gene has CDR1 SNHLY and CDR2 FYNNEI. CDR3 size: 16 residues. The CDR3, as DNA: TGTGCCAGCAGTGAAGAGTCAGGCAGATTAAATCAGCCCCAGCATTTT. Protein product: CASSEESGRLNQPQHF.

This chain joins TRBV4-1 and TRBJ1-2, with D perhaps TRBD1 (6 bases). The V gene lost 1 base and the J gene lost 5 bases, with 11 bases spanning the gap. CDR3 length: 14 residues. Germline CDR1 MGHRA, CDR2 YSYEKL. CDR3 protein: CASSQVDSGYGYTF. The CDR3 coding sequence is TGCGCCAGCAGCCAAGTGGACAGCGGATATGGCTACACCTTC.

The J gene is TRBJ2-1, the V gene TRBV5-1; 11 bases agree with TRBD2. CDR1 is SGHRS, CDR2 YFSETQ, per germline. The length of the CDR3 is 16 residues. The trim removed 0 bases at V and 2 bases at J, leaving 1 base unmatched. The CDR3 region has the DNA TGCGCCAGCAGCTTGGCGGGACTAGCGGCCTACAATGAGCAGTTCTTC. Protein product: CASSLAGLAAYNEQFF. Drawing the rest from reference TRBV5-1 and TRBJ2-1, the complete variable domain is KAGVTQTPRYLIKTRGQQVTLSCSPISGHRSVSWYQQTPGQGLQFLFEYFSETQRNKGNFPGRFSGRQFSNSRSEMNVSTLELGDSALYLCASSLAGLAAYNEQFFGPGTRLTVL.